Each of the 10 T cell receptor beta chains below was sequenced from the same sample in a study of T cell clonotyping in hematopoietic cell transplantation. The data were produced by immunoSEQ multiplex PCR, yet TCRdb's version contains in-frame clones alone and is incomplete. Altogether thousands of clones are present, 96% being singletons, with the ten largest covering more than 0.4%. The material was PBMCs, obtained 30 days after allogeneic stem cell transplant. These receptors all come from a male patient between 35 and 55 years old who had an allogeneic stem cell transplant from a related donor, so the T cells may come from the graft donor. Some clones in this sample may be carry-over from other donors' samples.

The chain joins TRBV30 to TRBJ1-2; tentative D call: TRBD1 (6 bases). V was clipped by 4 bases and J by 4 bases, with 16 bases between them. The CDR3 spans 14 residues. Per the germline V gene, CDR1 is GTSNPN and CDR2 is SVGIG (reference sequence). CDR3 region: CAWIKFGQTYGYTF. The CDR3 bases are TGTGCCTGGATCAAATTCGGACAGACCTATGGCTACACCTTC.

This chain links TRBV7-3 with TRBJ1-6; D gene ambiguous. The CDR3 length is 15 residues. The germline V and J ends were trimmed by 3 bases and 6 bases, with 12 bases remaining between them. Germline V gives CDR1 SGHTA, CDR2 FQGTGA. CDR3 nucleotides: TGTGCCAGCAGCTTTTCCATAGAAAGTAATTCACCCCTCCACTTT. Encoded protein: CASSFSIESNSPLHF.

The rearrangement joins TRBV6-1 to TRBJ2-3; D is unclear. There are 15 residues in the CDR3. Germline V gives CDR1 MNHNS, CDR2 SASEGT. Trimming stripped 5 bases from V and 4 bases from J, with 16 bases between. CDR3 amino acids: CASSQDRVSADTQYF. The DNA for the CDR3 is TGTGCCAGCAGTCAAGACCGCGTAAGTGCAGATACGCAGTATTTT.

This rearrangement joins TRBV2 to TRBJ2-7, with D perhaps matching TRBD2 (6 bases). The length of the CDR3 is 13 residues. Deletions cut 6 bases from V and 3 bases from J, with 12 bases between. Looked up from germline, CDR1 is SNHLY and CDR2 is FYNNEI. In nucleotides, the CDR3 is TGTGCCAGCAGATTTGACGGGGGCTACGAGCAGTACTTC. This codes for CASRFDGGYEQYF.

The chain links TRBV27 to TRBJ1-2; 9 bases are a match to TRBD1. CDR3 length equals 12 residues. Per the germline V gene, CDR1 is MNHEY and CDR2 is SMNVEV (reference sequence). J was trimmed by 4 bases and V by 8 bases; bases with no gene match: 2. CDR3 amino acids: CASRDRAYGYTF. The DNA of the CDR3 is TGTGCCAGCCGGGACAGGGCCTATGGCTACACCTTC.

Only a few counts were recorded for this clone. The chain joins TRBV6-1 to TRBJ1-6; no definite D call. This CDR3 region has 15 residues. Trimming shortened V by 7 bases and J by 0 bases, and 10 bases separated the two germline ends. Germline CDR1 and CDR2: MNHNS and SASEGT. CDR3 nucleotides: TGTGCCAGCACCCGTAGTGGCTCCTATAATTCACCCCTCCACTTT. Translated: CASTRSGSYNSPLHF.

V is TRBV7-9 and J is TRBJ2-5, with D uncertain. Germline loops: CDR1 SEHNR, CDR2 FQNEAQ (reference sequence). Trimming cost V 3 bases and J 0 bases, with 5 bases left between them. This CDR3 region has 13 residues. CDR3 sequence: CASSLENQETQYF. CDR3 in DNA: TGTGCCAGCAGCTTGGAGAACCAAGAGACCCAGTACTTC.

The V call is TRBV7-2, the J call TRBJ1-1; maybe TRBD1 (6 bases). The germline V gene encodes CDR1 SGHTA and CDR2 FQGNSA. V was clipped by 2 bases and J by 0 bases, with 13 bases between them. CDR3 size: 16 residues. CDR3 in DNA: TGTGCCAGCAGCTTAAGAGGGGGAGGGCTGAACACTGAAGCTTTCTTT. Translated, it gives CASSLRGGGLNTEAFF.

This clone turned up a few times. J is TRBJ1-2 and V is TRBV9, with D possibly matching TRBD1 (5 bases). Trimming removed 3 bases at V and 5 bases at J, with 14 bases between. CDR1 and CDR2 (germline): SGDLS, YYNGEE. This CDR3 is built from 14 residues. The chain's CDR3 is CASSARDGRYGYTF. CDR3 coding DNA: TGTGCCAGCAGCGCGAGGGACGGACGGTATGGCTACACCTTC.

V usage is TRBV18 and J usage is TRBJ1-5; 8 bases are a match to TRBD1. Germline V gives CDR1 KGHSH, CDR2 LQKENI. After removal of 4 bases from V and 4 bases from J, the junction contained 0 bases not matched to a gene. CDR3 length: 13 residues. Here the CDR3 DNA reads TGTGCCAGCTCACGGACAGGGAATCAGCCCCAGCATTTT. It yields the protein CASSRTGNQPQHF.